This section outlines one T cell receptor beta chain sequence together with its context. What it recognizes is unknown. Just one base apart from a much larger clone, this may be a read error. The data derive from a study of blood T cells in healthy people across ages. Study-level findings and limits: The percentage of naive T cells correlated strongly with TCR beta diversity. Diversity was higher, and naive CD4+ cells more numerous, in long-lived donors than in aged donors.

The length of the CDR3 is 16 residues. The V end lost 7 bases, the J end lost 4 bases, and 22 bases lay between the germline ends. CDR1 LGHDT and CDR2 YNNKEL come from the germline V gene (reference sequence). Next came a second PCR, run for roughly 6 to 11 cycles, which used a sample-barcoded 5' primer along with a J-beta primer mix. TCRdb recomputed calls from the 5' RACE reads with MiXCR, one row per CDR3 protein. Among more than 800,000 distinct CDR3 sequences listed, about 28% were seen once. The rearrangement uses TRBV3-1 and TRBJ1-1, with D perhaps TRBD1 (6 bases). Sample: blood. This sequence originates from a woman of 80 years or more in good health. The CDR3 sequence is CASNRHMFGGATEAFF. Here the CDR3 DNA reads TGTGCCAGCAACCGCCATATGTTCGGGGGGGCCACTGAAGCTTTCTTT. The whole variable domain, remainder taken from reference TRBV3-1 and TRBJ1-1, is DTAVSQTPKYLVTQMGNDKSIKCEQNLGHDTMYWYKQDSKKFLKIMFSYNNKELIINETVPNRFSPKSPDKAHLNLHINSLELGDSAVYFCASNRHMFGGATEAFFGQGTRLTVV.